This TCR beta chain originates from a study of T cell responses to AZD1222 COVID-19 vaccine. The wider study: Recipients boosted at about 4 weeks or about 12 weeks are pooled.

Study results and caveats: Clonal diversity may have been underestimated in mostly white British donors. Repertoires in all cases were sampled only once the peak T cell response had passed.

A remark on this clone: What it binds is unknown.

Measured with immunoSEQ multiplex PCR; TCRdb has only the in-frame clones, and not every one. The sample gives fewer than 110,000 clones, roughly 87% of which show up once; 3.5% to 5% is in the top ten. CDR1 and CDR2 from the germline V gene are SEHNR and FQNEAQ (reference sequence). V was trimmed by 1 base and J by 2 bases, leaving 8 bases between them. CDR3 size: 14 residues. Material: peripheral blood, obtained on day 0 of AZD1222 vaccination. The origin of this receptor is an adult in good health. The V and J genes are TRBV7-9 and TRBJ1-1; D gene uncertain. CDR3: CASSLGQRNTEAFF. CDR3 sequence (DNA): TGTGCCAGCAGCTTAGGGCAGAGAAACACTGAAGCTTTCTTT.